This T cell receptor beta chain was found in a study of cytomegalovirus exposure and HLA in healthy donors (dated by TCRdb to the late 2010s). Concerning the study at large: In an earlier analysis of approximately 640 of the donors, around 300 Gb of sequence data and 100 million or so unique TCR beta sequences from about 190 million T cells were reported. Roughly 300 gigabases of sequencing data and tens of millions of unique TCR sequences were included in an early release covering roughly 700 HLA-typed donors. Of the approximately 370 genotyped donors, over 80% were placed in the genetic ancestry cluster associated with self-reported Caucasian donors. The study aimed to test whether signatures of past pathogen exposure could be identified by cataloging public T cell receptors. The study used immunosequencing to profile the T cell repertoires of 600 to 850 subjects and linked those repertoires to cytomegalovirus serostatus. A separate validation cohort of about 110 different subjects was used in addition to the roughly 640-subject first cohort. High-throughput TCR immunosequencing, statistical association of individual TCRs with disease status, and machine learning were combined to predict cytomegalovirus infection status. A later analysis re-analyzed previously published TCR beta repertoires from 650 to 800 donors and added high-resolution HLA genotyping to study TCR occurrence patterns. Rather than drawing on any new phenotypic data, the later analysis identified candidate immune exposures from TCR beta sequences and the way those sequences occurred across donors. In an earlier analysis of 587 of the donors, high-throughput TCR beta sequencing was used to judge whether each TCR beta V gene segment behaved as functional or pseudogenic. Donor age, sex, ethnicity and CMV serostatus were compiled alongside the repertoire data. A later genetic analysis used genome-wide SNP genotypes for 398 of the 666 donors, treating that subset as a discovery cohort. Every repertoire in the discovery cohort had been generated on one and the same sequencing platform. HLA typing included class I and class II loci at four-digit resolution. The number of donors typed differed by locus, with about 620-630 for A, B, C, DRB1 and DQB1, 522 for DQA1, 600 to 610 for DPA1, and approximately 470 for DPB1. A few DR-DQ haplotypes were handled as single units for association and clustering because linkage in the cohort was strong. Among a few hundred genotyped donors of the cohort, an average of 235,054 unique TCR beta nucleotide sequences were sequenced per donor, around 18% of them non-productive. Study-wide conclusions, independent of this receptor: In the study, some 160 TCR beta chains were listed as associated with cytomegalovirus. In a later genetic analysis, a missense DCLRE1C variant was associated with V-gene and J-gene trimming of TCR beta chains, and the association was replicated in an independent cohort. The classifier was reported to diagnose cytomegalovirus status with high specificity and sensitivity in both the original cohort and the validation cohort. Because some donors lacked HLA typing at each locus, the association tests relied only on the typed subset. Because counts were too low, about 15 rarely observed V segments, including chromosome 9 orphons, were left out of the earlier analysis of several hundred of the donors. The presence/absence analyses assumed that sequencing depth was roughly uniform across donors, and that assumption may not be true. It was suggested by the authors that the approach could potentially be generalized to other disease states and immunological phenotypes. A further reported finding was that TCR beta sequences accurately predicted the HLA-A and HLA-B alleles for most subjects in the first cohort. A later genetic analysis reported fewer N-insertions in productive TCRs among donors in an Asian-associated ancestry cluster than the roughly 670-donor mean. A few of the identified cytomegalovirus-associated TCR beta chains were confirmed in vitro to be specific for cytomegalovirus antigens. In an earlier analysis of a few hundred of the donors, most TCR beta V segments were observed in productive rearrangements about 87% or about 30% of the time, broadly matching IMGT annotations. According to a later analysis, TCR association rates differed among HLA loci, with DRB1 alleles showing the most associated TCRs and HLA-C alleles showing the fewest. Specific HLA alleles were associated with over 15,000 TCR beta sequences at a false discovery rate of 0.05 in a later analysis. A cluster of highly shared sequence variants was judged likely to represent a technical artifact of the sequencing pipeline. Most TCR sequences were seen in very few donors, while some public TCRs were found in many individuals. Correlated functional status among segregating V segments might be attributable to linkage disequilibrium, but an unknown experimental factor could not be ruled out. In a later analysis, most CMV-associated TCR beta chains were found to appear HLA-restricted, with HLA associations seemingly driven largely by CMV exposure. In a later analysis, several top co-occurrence clusters were reported to appear linked to parvovirus B19, influenza, CMV and Epstein-Barr virus. In this cohort, only TCR beta chains were sequenced, and detectable features were limited by the absence of alpha or paired-chain data. In a later analysis, HLA-associated TCR beta chains showed more clonal expansion and lower generation probabilities than non-associated chains that were equally common. When HLA alleles, especially DR and DQ, strongly co-occurred, attributing TCR associations to individual alleles was difficult. The 87-base-pair reads could not distinguish some IMGT-functional V segments, including TRBV6-2 and TRBV6-3, so those segments were excluded. CMV serostatus was the only immune exposure information available for the cohort.

Library creation used the immunoSEQ multiplex PCR assay. For the multiplex PCR, a mixture combining 60 forward primers for TCR Vbeta segments and 13 reverse primers for TCR Jbeta segments was used. The CDR3 region of rearranged TCR beta genes was amplified from genomic DNA by a multiplex PCR assay. Amplified TCR beta libraries were sequenced as 87-base-pair reads on the Illumina HiSeq System. Under the source paper's analysis protocol: In a later analysis, approximately 74 million unique TCR beta chains were counted across the 666 repertoires, and roughly 11 million of these chains were shared by at least two donors. To remove PCR and sequencing errors, raw reads were error-corrected and collapsed into unique sequences using a nearest-neighbor algorithm that merged closely related sequences. V, D and J gene segments were assigned by aligning CDR3 sequences to IMGT reference sequences. For a sequence to be retained, a match of at least six nucleotides to both a V gene segment and a J gene segment was required. A rearrangement counted as productive if the CDR3 had no stop codons and remained in frame with V and J, and every other rearrangement counted as non-productive. Following IMGT convention, CDR3 was defined as the stretch from the second conserved V-encoded cysteine up to the conserved J-encoded phenylalanine. In an earlier analysis of more than 550 of the donors, sequences lacking an unambiguous match to a single V gene segment were excluded. In an earlier analysis of some 590 of the donors, V segments were called functional above 56.7% productive rearrangements and were called segregating when the between-donor standard deviation exceeded 5%. A statistical classification framework was built for diagnosing cytomegalovirus status from the catalog of TCR beta chain sequences. V and J gene assignment, in a later analysis, came from comparing TCR nucleotide sequences with IMGT/GENE-DB human TR gene sequences. A later analysis assigned CDR3 sequences and most-parsimonious VDJ recombination scenarios with the TCRdist pipeline. In a later analysis, each TCR beta chain was defined by its CDR3 amino acid sequence together with its V-gene family, and reads without a unique V-gene family were excluded. As a way to deal with suspected cross-contamination and a sequencing artifact, a later analysis dropped under 600 nucleotide sequences that were highly shared and had low generation probability. In a later analysis, a clonal expansion index for each public chain was calculated from normalized within-repertoire ranks of inferred template counts. Generation probabilities in a later analysis came from a VDJ recombination model fitted to out-of-frame rearrangements, and those results were checked against IGoR. In a later analysis, hypergeometric tests were used to score TCR-TCR, TCR-HLA and TCR-CMV co-occurrence, with a repertoire-size bias correction applied to TCR pairs. In a later analysis, false discovery rates were estimated by permuting HLA or CMV assignments 20 times. In a later analysis, co-occurring TCRs were grouped using DBSCAN, with TCRdist sequence similarity added in when clustering inside HLA-allele-positive subsets. For co-occurrence clustering, repertoires with fewer than 30,000 or more than 120,000 public chains were excluded, along with four or five repertoires with anomalous nucleotide sharing. TCRdb provides this immuneACCESS table in a form limited to in-frame rearrangements. Some clones are lacking; in checked studies, under half of them reflect an unresolved V gene, and why the rest are absent is not known. V and J calls and clone size are copied from that table; D and trimming were computed from the DNA. This sample comprises under 200,000 clones, roughly 80% of them detected only once. Clones ranked in the top ten supply less than 1% of the sample.

In total, just over 650 healthy bone marrow donors made up the cohort. All cohort members were sampled while nominally healthy, although unrecorded immune exposures were likely present. The donor was CMV seropositive and was included in the group of some 290 seropositive cohort members. A peripheral blood sample was provided by each donor, and peripheral blood mononuclear cells were used for TCR beta sequencing. The Qiagen DNeasy Blood Extraction Kit was used to extract genomic DNA from the blood cell samples. As concerns this clone: Its antigen remains unidentified. Base quality data are lacking; no much larger clone is found one base away.

V is pared back by 6 bases and J by 5 bases, with 8 bases lying between the germline termini. Taken from cysteine to phenylalanine, the CDR3 has 12 residues. The CDR3 DNA has 36 bases and is translated from base 1. Sequences SEHNR (CDR1) and FQNEAQ (CDR2) are obtained from the germline V gene (reference sequence). Sequenced material: PBMCs. The sequence came from a girl aged 2-10 years in good health and CMV-seropositive. The chain links TRBV7-9 with TRBJ1-5; the D gene is not confidently resolved. The nucleotide sequence is TGTGCCAGCAGTGACATCGATCAGCCCCAGCATTTT. This gives the protein CASSDIDQPQHF.